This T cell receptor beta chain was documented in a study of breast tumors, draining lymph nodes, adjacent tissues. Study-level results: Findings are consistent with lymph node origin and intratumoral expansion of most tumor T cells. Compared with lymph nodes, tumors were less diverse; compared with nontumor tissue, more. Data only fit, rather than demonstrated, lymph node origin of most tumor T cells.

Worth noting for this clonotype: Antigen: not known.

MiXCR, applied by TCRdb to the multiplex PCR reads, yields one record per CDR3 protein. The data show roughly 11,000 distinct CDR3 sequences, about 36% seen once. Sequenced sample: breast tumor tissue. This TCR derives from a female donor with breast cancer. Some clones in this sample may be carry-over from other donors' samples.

In nucleotides, the CDR3 is TGTGCCAGCACAGCCACGGGGGTTTTTTATGGCTACACCTTC. Amino acid sequence: CASTATGVFYGYTF. This rearrangement joins TRBV6-1 to TRBJ1-2, with a weak D call TRBD1 (5 bases). Between the trimmed V and J ends, which lost 7 bases and 5 bases, there was a span of 17 bases. The CDR3 consists of 14 residues. Germline CDR1 reads MNHNS; CDR2 reads SASEGT.